This T cell receptor beta chain was retrieved from a study of T cells after yellow fever vaccination. General observations from the study: Once the booster was given, most primary-vaccination clones reappeared, at about 97% for CD4 and over 75% for CD8. The bulk population could contribute abundant contaminating clonotypes to FACS-sorted repertoires. By day 5 rather than day 15, the secondary response had peaked, though it was weaker.

V dropped 6 bases and J dropped 0 bases, with 15 bases sitting between them. The CDR3 sequence is 16 residues long. This clonotype was seen repeatedly, ten times or more. Its matching antigen is unknown. Production of TCR cDNA was by 5'RACE template switching, which also added a universal primer site and UMIs. TCRdb fed the 5' RACE reads into MiXCR, producing one record per CDR3 protein. The sample records a few hundred thousand distinct CDR3 sequences, approximately 3.6% being singletons. Sequencing was performed on PBMCs, taken 15 days after the yellow fever booster vaccination. The chain uses TRBV12-3 or TRBV12-4 and TRBJ1-3; the D gene is possibly TRBD1 (6 bases). This TCR came from a man aged 18 to 35 who received the YFV17D yellow fever vaccine. The CDR3 here is CASRLTGRSSGNTIYF. CDR3 bases: TGTGCCAGCAGATTGACAGGTCGAAGCTCTGGAAACACCATATATTTT.